Detailed here is one T cell receptor beta chain. No antigen is known for it. There are 15 residues in the CDR3. The ends were cut back, 3 bases at V and 4 bases at J, with 15 bases in the middle. The V gene's germline CDR1 is LNHDA and CDR2 SQIVND (reference sequence). Sequencing was performed with immunoSEQ multiplex PCR; in TCRdb, only in-frame clones are kept and a portion is missing. The sample consists of about 140,000 clones, just over 90% of them appearing once. This specimen belongs to a study of T cell responses to AZD1222 COVID-19 vaccine. Findings and caveats of the study: Only a handful of people who got AZD1222 tested seropositive at baseline. In a largely white British group with more females than males, clonal diversity was possibly underestimated.

The clonotype originates from an adult in good health. This material consisted of peripheral blood, taken on day 0 of MenACWY control vaccination. The rearrangement uses TRBV19 and TRBJ2-5, with D perhaps TRBD1 (5 bases). CDR3 nucleotides: TGTGCCAGTAGTATTCTCATAGGAAGGGGAGAGACCCAGTACTTC. Its translation: CASSILIGRGETQYF. Full variable domain (rest looked up from reference TRBV19 and TRBJ2-5): DGGITQSPKYLFRKEGQNVTLSCEQNLNHDAMYWYRQDPGQGLRLIYYSQIVNDFQKGDIAEGYSVSREKKESFPLTVTSAQKNPTAFYLCASSILIGRGETQYFGPGTRLLVL.